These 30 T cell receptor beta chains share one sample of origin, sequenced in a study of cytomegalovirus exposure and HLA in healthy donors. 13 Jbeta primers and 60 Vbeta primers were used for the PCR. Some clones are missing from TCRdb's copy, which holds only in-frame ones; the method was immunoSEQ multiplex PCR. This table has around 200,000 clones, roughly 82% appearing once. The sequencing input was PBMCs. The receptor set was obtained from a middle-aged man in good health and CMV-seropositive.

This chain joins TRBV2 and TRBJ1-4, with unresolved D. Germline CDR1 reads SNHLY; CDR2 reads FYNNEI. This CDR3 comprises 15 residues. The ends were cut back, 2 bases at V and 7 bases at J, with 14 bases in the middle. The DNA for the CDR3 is TGTGCCAGCAGTGAAACGGTGGGCGTGGGTGAAAAACTGTTTTTT. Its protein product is CASSETVGVGEKLFF.

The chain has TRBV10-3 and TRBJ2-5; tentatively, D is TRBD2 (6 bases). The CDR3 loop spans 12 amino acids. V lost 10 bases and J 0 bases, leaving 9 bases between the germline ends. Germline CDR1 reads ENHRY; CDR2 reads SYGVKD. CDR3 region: CATSSDQETQYF. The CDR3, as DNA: TGTGCCACTTCTAGCGACCAAGAGACCCAGTACTTC.

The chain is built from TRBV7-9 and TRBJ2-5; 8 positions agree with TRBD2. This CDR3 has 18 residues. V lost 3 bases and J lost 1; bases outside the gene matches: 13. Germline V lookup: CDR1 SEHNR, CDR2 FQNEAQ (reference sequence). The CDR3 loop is CASSFTALSGGTQETQYF. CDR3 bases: TGTGCCAGCAGCTTCACCGCCCTCAGCGGGGGAACCCAAGAGACCCAGTACTTC.

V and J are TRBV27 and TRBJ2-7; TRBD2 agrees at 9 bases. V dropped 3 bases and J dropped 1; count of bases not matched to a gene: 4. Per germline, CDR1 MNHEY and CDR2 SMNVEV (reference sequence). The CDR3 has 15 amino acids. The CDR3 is CASSFSGSSSYEQYV. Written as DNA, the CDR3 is TGTGCCAGCAGTTTTAGCGGGAGCAGTTCCTACGAGCAGTACGTC.

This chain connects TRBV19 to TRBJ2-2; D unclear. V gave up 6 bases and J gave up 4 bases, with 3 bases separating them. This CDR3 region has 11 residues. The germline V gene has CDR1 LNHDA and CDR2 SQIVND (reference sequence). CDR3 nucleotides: TGTGCCAGTAGCATCACCGGGGAGCTGTTTTTT. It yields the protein CASSITGELFF.

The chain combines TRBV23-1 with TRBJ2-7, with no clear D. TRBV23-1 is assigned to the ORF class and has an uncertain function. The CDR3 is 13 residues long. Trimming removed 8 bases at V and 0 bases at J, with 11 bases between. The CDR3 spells CASDSRSSYEQYV. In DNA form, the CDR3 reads TGCGCCAGCGACTCCCGAAGCTCCTACGAGCAGTACGTC.

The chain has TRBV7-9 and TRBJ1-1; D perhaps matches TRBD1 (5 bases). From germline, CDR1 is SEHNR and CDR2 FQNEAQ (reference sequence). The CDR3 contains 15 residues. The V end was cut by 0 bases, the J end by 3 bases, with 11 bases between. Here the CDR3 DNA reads TGTGCCAGCAGCTTAGCGGTGGGGCGCGACACTGAAGCTTTCTTT. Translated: CASSLAVGRDTEAFF.

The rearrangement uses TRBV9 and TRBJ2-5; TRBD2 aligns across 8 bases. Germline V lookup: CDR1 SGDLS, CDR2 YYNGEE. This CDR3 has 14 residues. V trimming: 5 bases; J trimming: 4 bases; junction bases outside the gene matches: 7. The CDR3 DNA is TGTGCCAGCAGTCCGGGACTAGGGGGAGAGACCCAGTACTTC. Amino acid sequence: CASSPGLGGETQYF.

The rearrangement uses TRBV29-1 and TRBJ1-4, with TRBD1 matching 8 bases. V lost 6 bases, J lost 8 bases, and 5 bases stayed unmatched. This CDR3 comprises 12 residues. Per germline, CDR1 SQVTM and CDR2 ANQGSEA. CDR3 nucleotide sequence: TGCAGCGTCGGACAGGGCGGAGAAAAACTGTTTTTT. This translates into CSVGQGGEKLFF. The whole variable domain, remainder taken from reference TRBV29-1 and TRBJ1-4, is SAVISQKPSRDICQRGTSLTIQCQVDSQVTMMFWYRQQPGQSLTLIATANQGSEATYESGFVIDKFPISRPNLTFSTLTVSNMSPEDSSIYLCSVGQGGEKLFFGSGTQLSVL.

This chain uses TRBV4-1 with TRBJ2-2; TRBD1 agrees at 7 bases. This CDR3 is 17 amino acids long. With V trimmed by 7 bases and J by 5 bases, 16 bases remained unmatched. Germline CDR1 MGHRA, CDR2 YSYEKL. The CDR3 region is CASTTSQGVGGTGELFF. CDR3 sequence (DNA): TGCGCCAGCACAACGTCCCAGGGGGTAGGAGGAACCGGGGAGCTGTTTTTT.

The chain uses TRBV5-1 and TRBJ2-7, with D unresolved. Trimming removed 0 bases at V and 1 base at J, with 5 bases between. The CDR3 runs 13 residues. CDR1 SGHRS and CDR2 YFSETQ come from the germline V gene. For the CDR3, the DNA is TGCGCCAGCAGCTTGGACCAGTCCTACGAGCAGTACTTC. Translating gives CASSLDQSYEQYF.

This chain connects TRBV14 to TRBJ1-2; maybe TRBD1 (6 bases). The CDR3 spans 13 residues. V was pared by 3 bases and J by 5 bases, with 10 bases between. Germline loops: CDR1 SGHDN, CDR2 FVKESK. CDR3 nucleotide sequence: TGTGCCAGCAGCCACCGAACAGGGTATGGCTACACCTTC. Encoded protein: CASSHRTGYGYTF.

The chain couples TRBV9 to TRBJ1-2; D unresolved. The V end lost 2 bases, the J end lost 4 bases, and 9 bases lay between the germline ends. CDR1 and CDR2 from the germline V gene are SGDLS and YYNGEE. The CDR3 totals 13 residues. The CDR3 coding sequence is TGTGCCAGCAGCGTGAGTCCCCTCTATGGCTACACCTTC. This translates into CASSVSPLYGYTF.

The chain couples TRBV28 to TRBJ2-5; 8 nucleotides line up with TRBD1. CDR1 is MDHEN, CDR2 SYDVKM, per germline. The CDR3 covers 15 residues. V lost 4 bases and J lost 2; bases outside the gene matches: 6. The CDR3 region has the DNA TGTGCCAGCAGTTCGGCCGGGACAGGTCAAGAGACCCAGTACTTC. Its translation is CASSSAGTGQETQYF.

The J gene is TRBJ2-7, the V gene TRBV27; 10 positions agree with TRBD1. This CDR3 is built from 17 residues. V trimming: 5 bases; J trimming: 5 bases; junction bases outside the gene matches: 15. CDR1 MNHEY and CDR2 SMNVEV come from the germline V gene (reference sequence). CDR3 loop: CASSPGTGVVLRHEQYF. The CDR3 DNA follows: TGTGCCAGCAGTCCCGGGACAGGGGTAGTGCTGAGACACGAGCAGTACTTC.

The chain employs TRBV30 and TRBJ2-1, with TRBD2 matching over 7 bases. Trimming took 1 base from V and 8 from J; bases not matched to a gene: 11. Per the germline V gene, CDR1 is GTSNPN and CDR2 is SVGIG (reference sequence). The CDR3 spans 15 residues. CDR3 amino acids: CAWSEDTGLTHEQFF. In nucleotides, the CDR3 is TGTGCCTGGAGTGAAGACACGGGACTAACGCATGAGCAGTTCTTC.

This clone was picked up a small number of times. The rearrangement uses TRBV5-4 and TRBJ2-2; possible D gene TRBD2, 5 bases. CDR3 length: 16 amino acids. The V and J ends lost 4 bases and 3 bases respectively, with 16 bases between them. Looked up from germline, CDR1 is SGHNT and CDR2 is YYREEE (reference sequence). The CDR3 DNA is TGTGCCAGCAGCCCCACGAGGGCAGGATACACCGGGGAGCTGTTTTTT. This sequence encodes CASSPTRAGYTGELFF.

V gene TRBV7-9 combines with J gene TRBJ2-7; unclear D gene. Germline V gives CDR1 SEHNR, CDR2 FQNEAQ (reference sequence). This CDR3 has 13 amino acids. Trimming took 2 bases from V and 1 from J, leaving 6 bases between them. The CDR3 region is CASSLRGSYEQYV. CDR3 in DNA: TGTGCCAGCAGCTTACGCGGTTCCTACGAGCAGTACGTC.

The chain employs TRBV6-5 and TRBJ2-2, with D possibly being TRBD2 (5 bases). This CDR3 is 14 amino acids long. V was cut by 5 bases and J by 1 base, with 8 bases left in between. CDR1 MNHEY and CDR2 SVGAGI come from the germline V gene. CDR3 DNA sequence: TGTGCCAGCAGTCCTGGACTGAACACCGGGGAGCTGTTTTTT. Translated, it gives CASSPGLNTGELFF.

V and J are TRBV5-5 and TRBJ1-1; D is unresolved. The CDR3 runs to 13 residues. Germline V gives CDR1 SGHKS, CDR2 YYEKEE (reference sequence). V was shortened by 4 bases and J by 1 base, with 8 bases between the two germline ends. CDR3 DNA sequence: TGTGCCAGCAGCCGCGGGCAGAACACTGAAGCTTTCTTT. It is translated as CASSRGQNTEAFF.

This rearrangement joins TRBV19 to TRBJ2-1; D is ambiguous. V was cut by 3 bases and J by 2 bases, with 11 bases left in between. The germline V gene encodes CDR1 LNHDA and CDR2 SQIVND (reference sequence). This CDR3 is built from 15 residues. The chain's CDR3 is CASSILRSTYNEQFF. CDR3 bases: TGTGCCAGTAGTATTCTGCGGAGTACCTACAATGAGCAGTTCTTC.

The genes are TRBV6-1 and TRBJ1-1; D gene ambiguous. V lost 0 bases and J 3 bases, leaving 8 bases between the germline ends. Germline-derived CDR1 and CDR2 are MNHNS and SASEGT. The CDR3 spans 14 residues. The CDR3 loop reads CASSEAPGDTEAFF. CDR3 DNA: TGTGCCAGCAGTGAAGCCCCGGGAGACACTGAAGCTTTCTTT.

The CDR3 DNA reads TGTGCCAGCAGCTTGGAACCGGGAGGGAATTACAATGAGCAGTTCTTC. This codes for CASSLEPGGNYNEQFF. V and J are TRBV5-6 and TRBJ2-1; 8 positions match TRBD2. J gave up 4 bases and V 0 bases, and 6 bases lay outside the gene matches. The CDR3 sequence is 16 residues long. Per the germline V gene, CDR1 is SGHDT and CDR2 is YYEEEE.

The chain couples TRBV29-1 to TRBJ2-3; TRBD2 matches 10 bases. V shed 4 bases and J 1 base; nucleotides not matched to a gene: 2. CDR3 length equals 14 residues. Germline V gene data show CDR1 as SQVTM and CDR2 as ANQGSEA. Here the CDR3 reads CSVAGTSGTDTQYF. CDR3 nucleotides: TGCAGCGTTGCCGGGACTAGCGGCACAGATACGCAGTATTTT.

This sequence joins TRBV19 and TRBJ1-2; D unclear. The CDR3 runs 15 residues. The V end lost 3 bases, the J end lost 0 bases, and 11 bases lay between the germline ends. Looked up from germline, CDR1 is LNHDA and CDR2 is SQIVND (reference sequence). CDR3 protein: CASSIGGQANYGYTF. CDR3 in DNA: TGTGCCAGTAGTATCGGAGGGCAGGCTAACTATGGCTACACCTTC. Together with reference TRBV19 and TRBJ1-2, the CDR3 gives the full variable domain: DGGITQSPKYLFRKEGQNVTLSCEQNLNHDAMYWYRQDPGQGLRLIYYSQIVNDFQKGDIAEGYSVSREKKESFPLTVTSAQKNPTAFYLCASSIGGQANYGYTFGSGTRLTVV.

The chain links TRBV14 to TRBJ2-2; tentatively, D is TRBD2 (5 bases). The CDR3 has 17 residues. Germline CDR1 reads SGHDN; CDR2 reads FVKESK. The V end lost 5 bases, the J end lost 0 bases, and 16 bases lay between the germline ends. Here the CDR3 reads CASSSSLDSANTGELFF. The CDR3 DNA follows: TGTGCCAGCAGCTCCTCGTTGGACTCAGCGAACACCGGGGAGCTGTTTTTT. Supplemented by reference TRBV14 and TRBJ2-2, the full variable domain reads EAGVTQFPSHSVIEKGQTVTLRCDPISGHDNLYWYRRVMGKEIKFLLHFVKESKQDESGMPNNRFLAERTGGTYSTLKVQPAELEDSGVYFCASSSSLDSANTGELFFGEGSRLTVL.

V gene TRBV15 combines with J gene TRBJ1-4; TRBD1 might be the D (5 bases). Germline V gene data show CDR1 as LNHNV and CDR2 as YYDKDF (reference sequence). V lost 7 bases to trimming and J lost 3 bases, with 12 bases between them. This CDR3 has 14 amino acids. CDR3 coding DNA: TGTGCCACCACCGGGAGACAGTCTAATGAAAAACTGTTTTTT. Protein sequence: CATTGRQSNEKLFF.

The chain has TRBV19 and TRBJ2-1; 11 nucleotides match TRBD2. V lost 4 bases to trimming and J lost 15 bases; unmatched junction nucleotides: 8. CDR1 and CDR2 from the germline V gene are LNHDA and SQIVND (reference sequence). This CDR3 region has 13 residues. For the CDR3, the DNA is TGTGCCAGTAGTAAGGTAGCGGGAGGGCCTTTGTTCTTC. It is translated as CASSKVAGGPLFF.

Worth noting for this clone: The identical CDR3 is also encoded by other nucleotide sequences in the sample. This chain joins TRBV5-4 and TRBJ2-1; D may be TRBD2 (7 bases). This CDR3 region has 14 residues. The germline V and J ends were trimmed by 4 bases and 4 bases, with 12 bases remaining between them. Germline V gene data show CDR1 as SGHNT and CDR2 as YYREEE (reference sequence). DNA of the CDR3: TGTGCCAGCAGCCCCGGGGGGCCTTACAATGAGCAGTTCTTC. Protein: CASSPGGPYNEQFF.

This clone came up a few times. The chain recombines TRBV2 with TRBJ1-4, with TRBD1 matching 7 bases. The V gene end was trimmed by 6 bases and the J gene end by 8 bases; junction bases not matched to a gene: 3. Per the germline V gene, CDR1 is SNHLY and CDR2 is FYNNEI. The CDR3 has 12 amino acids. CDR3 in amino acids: CASRGQSEKLFF. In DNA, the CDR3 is TGTGCCAGCAGGGGACAGTCGGAAAAACTGTTTTTT.